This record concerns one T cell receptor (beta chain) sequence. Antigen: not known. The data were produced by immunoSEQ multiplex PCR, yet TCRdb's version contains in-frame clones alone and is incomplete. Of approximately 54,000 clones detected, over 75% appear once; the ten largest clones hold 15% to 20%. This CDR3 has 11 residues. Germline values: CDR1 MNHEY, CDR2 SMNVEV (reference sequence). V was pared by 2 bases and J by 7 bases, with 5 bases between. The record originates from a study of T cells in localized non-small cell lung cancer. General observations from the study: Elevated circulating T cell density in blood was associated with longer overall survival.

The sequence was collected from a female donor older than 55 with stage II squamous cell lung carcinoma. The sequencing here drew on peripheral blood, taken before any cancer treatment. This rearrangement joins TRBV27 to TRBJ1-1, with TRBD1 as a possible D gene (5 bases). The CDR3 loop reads CASSLRGEAFF. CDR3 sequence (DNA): TGTGCCAGCAGTTTAAGGGGTGAAGCTTTCTTT.